What follows are 21 T cell receptor beta chains derived from one specimen sequenced in a study of response to subunit inactivated influenza vaccine. TCRdb reprocessed the RT-PCR reads with MiXCR, giving one entry per CDR3 protein. The sample carries around 540,000 distinct CDR3 sequences, about 12% recorded once. Sample: PBMCs from blood, taken on the day of vaccination. These receptors all stem from a man aged 45-65 years who received an inactivated influenza vaccine.

V usage is TRBV6-1 and J usage is TRBJ2-7, with D perhaps matching TRBD1 (6 bases). Germline CDR1 and CDR2: MNHNS and SASEGT. V shed 6 bases and J shed 7 bases, with 19 bases lying between them. This CDR3 is 14 amino acids long. CDR3 DNA sequence: TGTGCCAGCAGGTCTTCAGGGGTCAGAATGGAGCAGTACTTC. It is translated as CASRSSGVRMEQYF.

About this clonotype: Being one base from a much bigger clone, this may be a read error. The V and J genes are TRBV3-1 and TRBJ2-1; 10 bases are shared with TRBD2. The DNA end is a closer match to TRBJ2-7, so the J assignment may be wrong. Germline-derived CDR1 and CDR2 are LGHDT and YNNKEL (reference sequence). This CDR3 is built from 16 residues. The CDR3 reads CASSLRTSGRYNEQYF. The CDR3 bases are TGTGCCAGCAGCCTGAGGACTAGCGGACGATACAATGAGCAGTACTTC.

The chain joins TRBV29-1 to TRBJ1-1; the D is unclear. Germline CDR1 SQVTM, CDR2 ANQGSEA. There are 13 residues in the CDR3. The ends were cut back, 3 bases at V and 1 base at J, with 9 bases in the middle. DNA of the CDR3: TGCAGCGTTGACCGGACCGAGAACACTGAAGCTTTCTTT. Its protein is CSVDRTENTEAFF.

The CDR3 here is CASSLNQGIEQYF. The CDR3 bases are TGTGCCAGCAGCCTGAACCAGGGGATCGAGCAGTACTTC. The V gene is TRBV7-2, the J gene TRBJ2-7; D is possibly TRBD1 (6 bases). Germline values: CDR1 SGHTA, CDR2 FQGNSA. V lost 5 bases to trimming and J lost 6 bases, with 14 bases between them. This CDR3 has 13 residues. Combining the CDR3 with reference TRBV7-2 and TRBJ2-7 gives the whole variable domain GAGVSQSPSNKVTEKGKDVELRCDPISGHTALYWYRQSLGQGLEFLIYFQGNSAPDKSGLPSDRFSAERTGGSVSTLTIQRTQQEDSAVYLCASSLNQGIEQYFGPGTRLTVT.

The chain joins TRBV7-9 to TRBJ2-1; 10 bases fit TRBD1. Losses at the gene ends were 5 bases for V and 10 bases for J; bases not matched to a gene: 14. Germline V CDR1 and CDR2: SEHNR, FQNEAQ (reference sequence). The CDR3 is 16 residues long. The DNA of the CDR3 is TGTGCCAGCAGCCGGACCGGGACAGGGGATAGTTGGGAGCAGTTCTTC. This translates into CASSRTGTGDSWEQFF.

Details on this clonotype: Because it lacks the conserved phenylalanine or tryptophan at the end, this CDR3 is likely a read error. The chain couples TRBV6-1 to TRBJ2-6; D is perhaps TRBD2 (6 bases). CDR1 is MNHNS, CDR2 SASEGT, per germline. The CDR3 runs 15 residues. Trimming took 6 bases from V and 0 from J, leaving 9 bases between them. CDR3: CASREGNSGANVLTS. The CDR3 DNA reads as TGTGCCAGCAGGGAGGGTAACTCTGGGGCCAACGTCCTGACTTCC.

In this sample, this clonotype turned up a few times. The V gene is TRBV12-3 or TRBV12-4, the J gene TRBJ2-7; 14 positions match TRBD2. The junction had 8 bases not matched to a gene; V was cut back by 5 bases and J by 2 bases. The CDR3 totals 17 residues. The CDR3 region has the DNA TGTGCCAGCAGTCTCGGGACTAGCGGGGGCCTCACCTACGAGCAGTACTTC. The encoded protein is CASSLGTSGGLTYEQYF.

There are a few counts of this clonotype. V gene TRBV11-2 combines with J gene TRBJ2-2; 8 bases match TRBD1. The CDR3 has 18 amino acids. The V and J ends lost 4 bases and 0 bases, in that order; junction bases with no gene match: 10. Germline CDR1 and CDR2: SGHAT and FQNNGV. DNA of the CDR3: TGTGCCAGCAGCTGGGGGAAACGGACAGGGCCGAACACCGGGGAGCTGTTTTTT. Residues: CASSWGKRTGPNTGELFF.

This clonotype was seen only a few times. The chain joins TRBV7-9 to TRBJ2-7; D is possibly TRBD2 (7 bases). This CDR3 has 15 amino acids. With 2 bases removed from V and 7 bases from J, the gap between germline ends came to 18 bases. Germline values: CDR1 SEHNR, CDR2 FQNEAQ (reference sequence). The CDR3 region is CASSLISGGLGEQYF. DNA for the CDR3: TGTGCCAGCAGCTTAATATCGGGGGGCTTGGGGGAGCAGTACTTC.

This clonotype occurred a few times. The rearrangement uses TRBV15 and TRBJ1-5; 7 bases are a match to TRBD1. The CDR3 has 18 residues. The germline CDR1 and CDR2 sequences are LNHNV and YYDKDF (reference sequence). Unmatched junction bases numbered 11, after V lost 1 base and J lost 2 bases. The CDR3 loop reads CATSRVGKGARGNQPQHF. CDR3 DNA: TGTGCCACCAGCAGAGTTGGGAAGGGGGCGCGAGGCAATCAGCCCCAGCATTTT.

The chain recombines TRBV20-1 with TRBJ2-7; weak D call: TRBD1 (6 bases). The germline CDR1 and CDR2 sequences are DFQATT and SNEGSKA (reference sequence). The V end lost 6 bases, the J end lost 3 bases, and 18 bases lay between the germline ends. This CDR3 comprises 14 residues. In nucleotides, the CDR3 is TGCAGTGCACTTACGAATGGGGGCCGCTACGAGCAGTACTTC. Protein product: CSALTNGGRYEQYF.

This clonotype came up a few times. The V gene is TRBV12-3 or TRBV12-4, the J gene TRBJ2-1; D is perhaps TRBD2 (6 bases). Trimming left V 5 bases short and J 0 bases short, with 17 bases between. CDR3 length equals 17 residues. The CDR3 loop is CASSLRYSGRSYNEQFF. CDR3 coding DNA: TGTGCCAGCAGTCTACGTTATAGCGGCCGCTCCTACAATGAGCAGTTCTTC.

This clonotype was seen a few times. The chain carries TRBV7-9 and TRBJ2-1; the D is unclear. V lost 5 bases to trimming and J lost 3 bases, with 11 bases between them. The CDR3 covers 14 residues. The germline V gene encodes CDR1 SEHNR and CDR2 FQNEAQ (reference sequence). CDR3 sequence reads: CASSRRVSYNEQFF. The CDR3 nucleotides are TGTGCCAGCAGCCGAAGGGTCAGCTACAATGAGCAGTTCTTC.

The chain links TRBV7-2 to TRBJ2-1; D may be TRBD1 or TRBD2 (5 bases each). The CDR3 loop spans 17 amino acids. V lost 5 bases to trimming and J lost 6 bases, with 23 bases between them. From germline, CDR1 is SGHTA and CDR2 FQGNSA. CDR3 protein: CASSLNAGTALGNEQFF. The CDR3 DNA sequence: TGTGCCAGCAGCCTAAACGCCGGGACGGCCCTGGGCAATGAGCAGTTCTTC.

This clonotype was counted a few times. V usage is TRBV20-1 and J usage is TRBJ2-2; D unclear. The germline CDR1 and CDR2 sequences are DFQATT and SNEGSKA (reference sequence). The CDR3 is made up of 15 amino acids. Trimming stripped 6 bases from V and 0 bases from J, with 14 bases between. The DNA of the CDR3 is TGCAGTGCCCCGATGGGCCGAGCGAACACCGGGGAGCTGTTTTTT. It yields the protein CSAPMGRANTGELFF.

This clonotype was counted only a few times. Here the CDR3 reads CASSWGSGPQETQYF. For the CDR3, the DNA is TGCGCCAGCAGCTGGGGTAGCGGCCCCCAAGAGACCCAGTACTTC. The V gene is TRBV5-1, the J gene TRBJ2-5; tentatively, D is TRBD2 (6 bases). This CDR3 is built from 15 residues. The V gene's germline CDR1 is SGHRS and CDR2 YFSETQ. Trimming took 3 bases from V and 1 from J, leaving 13 bases between them.

This clonotype was seen more than once but under ten times. The chain combines TRBV5-1 with TRBJ2-3; 12 bases are a match to TRBD2. The CDR3 has 17 amino acids. Per the germline V gene, CDR1 is SGHRS and CDR2 is YFSETQ. The trim removed 3 bases at V and 0 bases at J, leaving 5 bases unmatched. DNA for the CDR3: TGCGCCAGCAGCTGGGATCTAGCGGGGGGGAGCACAGATACGCAGTATTTT. Its protein is CASSWDLAGGSTDTQYF.

This clonotype was observed a handful of times. The V and J genes are TRBV5-1 and TRBJ1-1; perhaps TRBD1 as D (6 bases). Germline V gene lookup returns CDR1 SGHRS and CDR2 YFSETQ. The ends were cut back, 4 bases at V and 1 base at J, with 14 bases in the middle. The CDR3 consists of 15 residues. The CDR3 DNA follows: TGCGCCAGCAGCCCTATGGACAGCCCGAACACTGAAGCTTTCTTT. Protein product: CASSPMDSPNTEAFF.

The sample holds a few counts of this clonotype. The chain combines TRBV20-1 with TRBJ2-1; D perhaps matches TRBD2 (7 bases). Looked up from germline, CDR1 is DFQATT and CDR2 is SNEGSKA (reference sequence). Deletions cut 3 bases from V and 8 bases from J, with 17 bases between. The CDR3 is 14 amino acids. The CDR3 DNA reads TGCAGTGCTAGGGAACCGGCGGGGGCCGATGAGCAGTTCTTC. This translates into CSAREPAGADEQFF.

This clonotype was observed a few times. The chain joins TRBV20-1 to TRBJ2-3; 7 nucleotides match TRBD1. Germline V gives CDR1 DFQATT, CDR2 SNEGSKA (reference sequence). The ends lost 4 bases at V and 2 bases at J; junction bases unmatched: 9. The CDR3 consists of 15 residues. The DNA of the CDR3 is TGCAGTGCTAAGACAGGGCCCTACTACACAGATACGCAGTATTTT. Residues: CSAKTGPYYTDTQYF.

V is TRBV5-1 and J is TRBJ2-4; D call uncertain. This CDR3 contains 12 residues. Germline-derived CDR1 and CDR2 are SGHRS and YFSETQ. V lost 7 bases and J lost 7, with 12 bases in between. This CDR3 is CASLGSENIQYF. The CDR3 nucleotides read TGCGCCAGCCTCGGCTCCGAGAACATTCAGTACTTC. The variable domain in full, completed from reference TRBV5-1 and TRBJ2-4, reads KAGVTQTPRYLIKTRGQQVTLSCSPISGHRSVSWYQQTPGQGLQFLFEYFSETQRNKGNFPGRFSGRQFSNSRSEMNVSTLELGDSALYLCASLGSENIQYFGAGTRLSVL.